Sequencing of this T cell receptor (beta chain) was carried out in a study of T cells after yellow fever vaccination. V was shortened by 1 base and J by 7 bases, with 16 bases between the two germline ends. CDR1 and CDR2 (germline): SEHNR, FQNEAQ (reference sequence). The CDR3 totals 16 residues. Synthesis of TCR cDNA relied on 5'RACE template switching, which attached a universal primer site and UMIs. From the 5' RACE reads, TCRdb called clonotypes with MiXCR, one entry per CDR3 protein. The sample has about 350,000 distinct CDR3 sequences, around 8.1% seen once; the top ten hold approximately 15%. Points from the study as a whole: Reappearance after the booster was observed for most primary-vaccination clones (roughly 97% CD4, more than 70% CD8).

This clonotype was seen only a few times. What it recognizes is unknown. The chain recombines TRBV7-9 with TRBJ1-4; weak D call: TRBD1 (5 bases). This clonotype was obtained from a man aged 18 to 29 who received the YFV17D yellow fever vaccine. The sample in question was PBMCs, obtained 35 to 50 days after the first yellow fever vaccination. The CDR3 DNA sequence: TGTGCCAGCAGCTTAGAGATATCAGGGCGGGTTGAAAAACTGTTTTTT. It yields the protein CASSLEISGRVEKLFF.